A single sample is the source of the 24 T cell receptor beta chains below, sequenced in a study of T cell repertoires in cytomegalovirus infection. TCRdb processed the reads anew with MiXCR; each CDR3 protein has one entry. The data show about 900,000 distinct CDR3 sequences, approximately 31% seen once. Their antigens remain unidentified. Specimen: cultured CD8+ T cells from PBMCs, collected from culture after CMV antigen stimulation. These receptors were taken from a human donor in good health (CMV status not recorded). Some clones in this sample may be carry-over from other donors' samples.

The chain is built from TRBV7-9 and TRBJ1-3, with 7 bases matching TRBD1. J lost 3 bases, V lost 3 bases, and 2 bases had no gene match. The length of the CDR3 is 14 residues. Germline-derived CDR1 and CDR2 are SEHNR and FQNEAQ (reference sequence). The CDR3 spells CASSFDRDGNTIYF. The CDR3 DNA is TGTGCCAGCAGCTTTGACAGGGATGGAAACACCATATATTTT.

This chain uses TRBV27 with TRBJ2-7; no definite D call. The V gene's germline CDR1 is MNHEY and CDR2 SMNVEV (reference sequence). V lost 1 base to trimming and J lost 3 bases, with 13 bases between them. The CDR3 loop spans 15 amino acids. CDR3: CASSLFAGRDYEQYF. CDR3 nucleotide sequence: TGTGCCAGCAGTTTATTCGCTGGCAGAGACTACGAGCAGTACTTC.

In its sample, this clonotype was seen a few times. The gene calls are TRBV28 and TRBJ1-2; D is unresolved. The ends were cut back, 4 bases at V and 4 bases at J, with 16 bases in the middle. Germline V gives CDR1 MDHEN, CDR2 SYDVKM. The CDR3 runs 15 residues. The CDR3 loop reads CASSSKHPLIYGYTF. CDR3 DNA sequence: TGTGCCAGCAGTTCGAAACACCCCTTAATCTATGGCTACACCTTC.

The chain is built from TRBV19 and TRBJ2-7; D could derive from TRBD1 or TRBD2 (6 bases each). Germline loops: CDR1 LNHDA, CDR2 SQIVND (reference sequence). CDR3 length: 13 amino acids. V lost 8 bases and J 2 bases, leaving 13 bases between the germline ends. CDR3 sequence: CASGDGGPYEQYF. The CDR3 nucleotides are TGTGCCAGTGGTGACGGGGGCCCCTACGAGCAGTACTTC.

This CDR3 reads CASSGQGQGHSYEQYF. DNA for the CDR3: TGTGCCAGCAGTGGCCAGGGACAGGGGCACTCCTACGAGCAGTACTTC. The chain joins TRBV2 to TRBJ2-7; TRBD1 agrees at 10 bases. This CDR3 has 16 amino acids. Unmatched junction bases numbered 6, after V lost 4 bases and J lost 0 bases. Germline assignment: CDR1 SNHLY and CDR2 FYNNEI.

This clonotype was picked up a small number of times. The chain couples TRBV5-8 to TRBJ2-1; 13 bases agree with TRBD2. The V gene's germline CDR1 is SGHTS and CDR2 YDEGEE. Germline trimming cut 0 bases from V and 8 bases from J; bases unmatched to any gene: 2. CDR3 size: 15 residues. The CDR3 region has the DNA TGTGCCAGCAGCTTGGGACTAGCGGGGGGTTATGAGCAGTTCTTC. It encodes CASSLGLAGGYEQFF.

The chain carries TRBV29-1 and TRBJ2-1, with no clear D. This CDR3 is 13 amino acids long. Germline V gives CDR1 SQVTM, CDR2 ANQGSEA. With 3 bases removed from V and 4 bases from J, the gap between germline ends came to 10 bases. The CDR3 nucleotides are TGCAGCGTTGAGGGTTTCCGGTACAATGAGCAGTTCTTC. It specifies CSVEGFRYNEQFF.

The sample holds one count of this clonotype. This clone may be a read error of a much larger clone one base away. The chain couples TRBV7-4 to TRBJ2-7; the D gene could be TRBD1 or TRBD2 (7 bases each). This CDR3 is 14 amino acids long. Per germline, CDR1 SGHVT and CDR2 SQSDAQ. The CDR3 here is CVSSLAGRGDEQYF. As DNA, the CDR3 is TGTGTCAGCAGCTTAGCGGGCAGGGGGGACGAGCAGTACTTC.

V usage is TRBV4-1 and J usage is TRBJ1-1; the match to TRBD1 covers 8 bases. CDR1 and CDR2 from the germline V gene are MGHRA and YSYEKL. With 5 bases clipped from V and 1 base from J, the junction kept 6 bases outside the gene matches. CDR3 length equals 15 residues. The CDR3 is CASSEGQVGNTEAFF. The CDR3 coding sequence is TGCGCCAGCAGCGAGGGACAGGTGGGGAACACTGAAGCTTTCTTT.

As to this clonotype: A much larger clone lies one base from this, so it may be a read error. Here the CDR3 DNA reads TGTGCCAGCGGTTTCGAGGGGACGGTGGCCGGGGAGCTGTTTTTT. This gives the protein CASGFEGTVAGELFF. V and J are TRBV28 and TRBJ2-2; D may correspond to TRBD1 or TRBD2 (5 bases each). The CDR3 extends over 15 amino acids. From germline, CDR1 is MDHEN and CDR2 SYDVKM.

Here the CDR3 reads CASLATGGNEKLFF. The CDR3 nucleotides read TGTGCCAGCCTGGCGACAGGGGGAAATGAAAAACTGTTTTTT. The chain joins TRBV6-1 to TRBJ1-4; 9 bases agree with TRBD1. Germline values: CDR1 MNHNS, CDR2 SASEGT. V lost 8 bases, J lost 5 bases, and 6 bases stayed unmatched. The CDR3 loop spans 14 amino acids.

This chain connects TRBV28 to TRBJ1-5; D ambiguous. The CDR3 runs 13 residues. The germline CDR1 and CDR2 sequences are MDHEN and SYDVKM. V lost 7 bases and J lost 5, with 12 bases in between. The CDR3 loop is CASKPGIDQPQHF. The CDR3 region has the DNA TGTGCCAGCAAGCCCGGGATCGATCAGCCCCAGCATTTT.

J is TRBJ2-7 and V is TRBV4-2; D remains ambiguous. The V end lost 0 bases, the J end lost 3 bases, and 15 bases lay between the germline ends. Germline CDR1 LGHNA, CDR2 YNFKEQ. The CDR3 totals 16 residues. CDR3 bases: TGTGCCAGCAGCCAAGAGCGTGTTCCTACTTACTACGAGCAGTACTTC. Protein: CASSQERVPTYYEQYF.

Many counts were recorded for this clonotype. This chain connects TRBV7-2 to TRBJ2-1; the D gene is possibly TRBD2 (5 bases). This CDR3 contains 14 residues. V lost 6 bases and J 8 bases, leaving 17 bases between the germline ends. CDR1 SGHTA and CDR2 FQGNSA come from the germline V gene. This chain's CDR3 is CASRPSVGRDEQFF. The CDR3 DNA is TGTGCCAGCAGACCCTCAGTAGGGCGGGATGAGCAGTTCTTC.

V usage is TRBV7-9 and J usage is TRBJ2-3; D gene ambiguous. The CDR3 is 14 amino acids. Trimming took off 1 base at V and 4 bases at J, with 9 bases between the two ends. Germline V gene sequence: CDR1 SEHNR, CDR2 FQNEAQ (reference sequence). CDR3 sequence reads: CASSLVGGPDTQYF. The CDR3 DNA reads as TGTGCCAGCAGCTTAGTAGGCGGCCCAGATACGCAGTATTTT.

CDR3 DNA sequence: TGTGCCAGCAGTTACTCGGGAGGGGAGGAATTCTACTCTATCACAGATACGCAGTATTTT. This gives the protein CASSYSGGEEFYSITDTQYF. The gene calls are TRBV6-5 and TRBJ2-3; 7 bases match TRBD2. Germline CDR1 and CDR2: MNHEY and SVGAGI. With V trimmed by 0 bases and J by 2 bases, 17 bases remained unmatched. This CDR3 is 20 amino acids long.

The chain links TRBV5-1 to TRBJ2-1; D might be TRBD2 (5 bases). In germline, CDR1 is SGHRS, CDR2 YFSETQ. This CDR3 is built from 19 residues. V lost 3 bases to trimming and J lost 0 bases, with 22 bases between them. The CDR3 reads CASSWEPSSWGLSYNEQFF. The CDR3 DNA is TGCGCCAGCAGCTGGGAACCCTCTAGCTGGGGTCTCTCCTACAATGAGCAGTTCTTC.

The J gene is TRBJ2-5, the V gene TRBV12-5; D is undetermined. V was trimmed by 6 bases and J by 4 bases, leaving 12 bases between them. This CDR3 region has 13 residues. The V gene's germline CDR1 is LGHNT and CDR2 FRNRAP. The CDR3 is CASGPSVRETQYF. CDR3 DNA: TGTGCTAGTGGCCCGTCGGTAAGAGAGACCCAGTACTTC.

This clonotype was observed a handful of times. This chain uses TRBV25-1 with TRBJ2-5; D not resolved. The germline gives CDR1 MGHDK, CDR2 SYGVNS. Trimming stripped 3 bases from V and 2 bases from J, with 10 bases between. This CDR3 is built from 14 residues. DNA of the CDR3: TGTGCCAGCAGTGACCTCGGTTTACAAGAGACCCAGTACTTC. Amino acids: CASSDLGLQETQYF.

The rearrangement joins TRBV13 to TRBJ2-5, with 11 nucleotides matching TRBD2. Germline CDR1 and CDR2: PRHDT and FYEKMQ (reference sequence). The J segment lost 3 bases and the V segment lost 3 bases, leaving 9 bases of the junction unmatched. The CDR3 has 17 residues. In DNA form, the CDR3 reads TGTGCCAGCAGCTTGGTGACTAGCGGGGAAGTGGAAGAGACCCAGTACTTC. Amino acids: CASSLVTSGEVEETQYF.

This clonotype was observed many times. The chain employs TRBV7-2 and TRBJ1-5, with 10 positions matching TRBD1. With 5 bases clipped from V and 3 bases from J, the junction kept 4 bases outside the gene matches. Looked up from germline, CDR1 is SGHTA and CDR2 is FQGNSA. The CDR3 covers 15 residues. CDR3 DNA sequence: TGTGCCAGCAGCCACGGGACAGGGGTCAATCAGCCCCAGCATTTT. Translated, it gives CASSHGTGVNQPQHF.

The rearrangement joins TRBV20-1 to TRBJ1-1; 8 bases match TRBD1. Germline values: CDR1 DFQATT, CDR2 SNEGSKA (reference sequence). Trimming removed 5 bases from V and 4 bases from J; junction bases left unmatched: 6. The CDR3 runs to 13 residues. CDR3 DNA: TGCAGTGCTCTCGCCAGGGGGCTCACTGAAGCTTTCTTT. Amino acid sequence: CSALARGLTEAFF.

This chain connects TRBV7-6 to TRBJ2-5, with 9 positions matching TRBD2. Unmatched junction bases numbered 18, after V lost 5 bases and J lost 2 bases. The CDR3 runs to 19 residues. CDR1 SGHVS and CDR2 FNYEAQ come from the germline V gene. This CDR3 is CASSAPRDGAGGRQETQYF. The CDR3 DNA reads TGTGCCAGCAGCGCCCCCCGGGACGGAGCGGGGGGACGACAAGAGACCCAGTACTTC.

The V and J genes are TRBV2 and TRBJ2-7; D ambiguous. Trimming removed 2 bases at V and 8 bases at J, with 10 bases between. Germline CDR1 reads SNHLY; CDR2 reads FYNNEI. This CDR3 has 12 residues. The CDR3, as DNA: TGTGCCAGCAGTGAATCTTGCCTACAGCAGTACGTC. Protein: CASSESCLQQYV.